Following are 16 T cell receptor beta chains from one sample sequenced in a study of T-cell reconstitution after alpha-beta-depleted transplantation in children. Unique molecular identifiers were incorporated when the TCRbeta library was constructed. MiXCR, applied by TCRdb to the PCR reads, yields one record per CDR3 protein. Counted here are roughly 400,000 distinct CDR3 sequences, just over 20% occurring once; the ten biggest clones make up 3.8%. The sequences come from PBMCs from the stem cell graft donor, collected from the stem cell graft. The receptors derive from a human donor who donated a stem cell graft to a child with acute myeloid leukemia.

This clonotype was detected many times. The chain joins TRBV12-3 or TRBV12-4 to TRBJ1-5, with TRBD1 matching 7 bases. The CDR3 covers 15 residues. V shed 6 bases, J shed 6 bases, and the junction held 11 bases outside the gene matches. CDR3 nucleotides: TGTGCCAGCAGCAGCGGACAGGCGGTCATTCAGCCCCAGCATTTT. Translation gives CASSSGQAVIQPQHF.

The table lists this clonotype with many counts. The CDR3 loop reads CSARTSTETQYF. The CDR3 region has the DNA TGCAGTGCGCGGACAAGCACAGAGACCCAGTACTTC. The chain joins TRBV20-1 to TRBJ2-5; D might be TRBD1 (5 bases). V was cut by 6 bases and J by 4 bases, with 12 bases left in between. CDR1 DFQATT and CDR2 SNEGSKA come from the germline V gene (reference sequence). The CDR3 has 12 residues.

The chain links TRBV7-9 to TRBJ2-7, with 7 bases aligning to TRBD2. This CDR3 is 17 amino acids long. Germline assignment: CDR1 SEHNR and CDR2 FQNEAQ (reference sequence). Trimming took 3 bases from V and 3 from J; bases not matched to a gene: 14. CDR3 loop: CASSLHRLAWTFYEQYF. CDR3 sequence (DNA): TGTGCCAGCAGCTTGCACCGACTAGCTTGGACATTCTACGAGCAGTACTTC.

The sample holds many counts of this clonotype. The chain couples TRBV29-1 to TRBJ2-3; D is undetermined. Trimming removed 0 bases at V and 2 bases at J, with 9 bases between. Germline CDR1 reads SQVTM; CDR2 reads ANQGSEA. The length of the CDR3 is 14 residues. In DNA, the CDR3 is TGCAGCGTTGAAGAGGTAGGGCTCACAGATACGCAGTATTTT. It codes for CSVEEVGLTDTQYF.

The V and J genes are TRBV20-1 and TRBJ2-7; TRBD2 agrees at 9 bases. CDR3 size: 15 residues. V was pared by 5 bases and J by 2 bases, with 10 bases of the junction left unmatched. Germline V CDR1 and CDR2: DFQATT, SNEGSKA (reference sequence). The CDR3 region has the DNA TGCAGTGCTCCTCCGGGACTAGCACGGACCTACGAGCAGTACTTC. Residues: CSAPPGLARTYEQYF.

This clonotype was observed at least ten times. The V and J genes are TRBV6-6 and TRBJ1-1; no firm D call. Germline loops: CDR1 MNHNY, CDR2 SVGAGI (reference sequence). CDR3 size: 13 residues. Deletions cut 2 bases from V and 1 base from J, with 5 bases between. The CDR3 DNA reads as TGTGCCAGCAGTTACGTGGCGAACACTGAAGCTTTCTTT. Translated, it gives CASSYVANTEAFF.

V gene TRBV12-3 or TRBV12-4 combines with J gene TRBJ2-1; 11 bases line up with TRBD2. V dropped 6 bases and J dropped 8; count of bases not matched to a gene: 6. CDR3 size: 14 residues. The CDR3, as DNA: TGTGCCAGCAGAATAGCGGGAGGGCTCTATGAGCAGTTCTTC. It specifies CASRIAGGLYEQFF.

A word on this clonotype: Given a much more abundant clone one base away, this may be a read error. The CDR3 coding sequence is TGTGCCAACGAACAGGGGGGTATGAACACTGAAGCTTTCTTT. As protein: CANEQGGMNTEAFF. The chain is built from TRBV10-3 and TRBJ1-1, with 8 bases matching TRBD1. Trimming cost V 10 bases and J 0 bases; bases outside gene matches: 7. The CDR3 totals 14 residues. The germline V gene encodes CDR1 ENHRY and CDR2 SYGVKD.

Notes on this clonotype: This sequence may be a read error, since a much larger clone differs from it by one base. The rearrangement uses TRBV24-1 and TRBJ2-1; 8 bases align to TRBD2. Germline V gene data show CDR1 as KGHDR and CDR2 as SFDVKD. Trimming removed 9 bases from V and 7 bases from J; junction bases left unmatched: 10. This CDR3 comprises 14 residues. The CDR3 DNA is TGTGCCACCGGGCCCACTAGCGGCAGAAATGAGCAGTTCTTC. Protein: CATGPTSGRNEQFF.

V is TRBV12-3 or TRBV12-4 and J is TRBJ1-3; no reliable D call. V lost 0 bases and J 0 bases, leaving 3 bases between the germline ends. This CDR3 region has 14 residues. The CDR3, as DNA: TGTGCCAGCAGTTTAGCCGCCTCTGGAAACACCATATATTTT. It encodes CASSLAASGNTIYF.

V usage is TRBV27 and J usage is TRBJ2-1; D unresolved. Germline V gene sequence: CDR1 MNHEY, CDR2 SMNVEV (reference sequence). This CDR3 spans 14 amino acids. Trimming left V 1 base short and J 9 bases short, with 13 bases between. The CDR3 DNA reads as TGTGCCAGCAGTTTATGGCCCACTCGGTCTGAGCAGTTCTTC. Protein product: CASSLWPTRSEQFF.

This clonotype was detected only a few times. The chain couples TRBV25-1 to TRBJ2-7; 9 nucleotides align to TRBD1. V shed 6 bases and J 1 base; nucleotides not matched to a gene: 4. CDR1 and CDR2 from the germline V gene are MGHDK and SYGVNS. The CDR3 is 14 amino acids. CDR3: CASSQTGGSYEQYF. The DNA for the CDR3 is TGTGCCAGCAGCCAGACAGGGGGATCCTACGAGCAGTACTTC.

CDR3 sequence (DNA): TGTGCCAGCAGTTATGAGAAAACCCAAGAGACCCAGTACTTC. It translates to CASSYEKTQETQYF. The chain has TRBV6-5 and TRBJ2-5; D unresolved. From germline, CDR1 is MNHEY and CDR2 SVGAGI. Trimming left V 3 bases short and J 1 base short, with 9 bases between. CDR3 length: 14 amino acids.

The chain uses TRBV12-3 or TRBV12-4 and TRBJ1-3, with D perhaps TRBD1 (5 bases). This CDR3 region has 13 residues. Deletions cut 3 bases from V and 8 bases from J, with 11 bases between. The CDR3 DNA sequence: TGTGCCAGCAGTTTTAAGGGGAGGGACACCATATATTTT. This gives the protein CASSFKGRDTIYF.

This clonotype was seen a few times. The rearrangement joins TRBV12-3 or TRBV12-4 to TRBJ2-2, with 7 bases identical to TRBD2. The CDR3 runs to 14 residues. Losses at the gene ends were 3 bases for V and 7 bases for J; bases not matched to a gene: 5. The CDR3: CASSFRVAGGELFF. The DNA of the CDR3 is TGTGCCAGCAGTTTCCGGGTAGCGGGCGGGGAGCTGTTTTTT.

The DNA of the CDR3 is TGTGCCAGCAGTTTTCGGCGGGGGAGCGAGCAGTACTTC. It encodes CASSFRRGSEQYF. The chain joins TRBV28 to TRBJ2-7; 7 nucleotides line up with TRBD2. Germline V gene sequence: CDR1 MDHEN, CDR2 SYDVKM. Losses at the gene ends were 3 bases for V and 6 bases for J; bases not matched to a gene: 5. The CDR3 totals 13 residues.